The source of this TCR beta chain is a study of cytomegalovirus exposure and HLA in healthy donors (dated by TCRdb to about 2017). At the level of the whole study: According to an earlier analysis of around 600 of the donors, about 180 million T cells yielded 90 million to 130 million unique TCR beta sequences and 276 Gb of sequence data. An early release covering 500 to 750 HLA-typed donors comprised approximately 290 gigabases of sequencing data and tens of millions of unique TCR sequences. Of the roughly 400 genotyped donors, 65% to 90% were placed in the genetic ancestry cluster associated with self-reported Caucasian donors. The study aimed to test whether signatures of past pathogen exposure could be identified by cataloging public T cell receptors. The study profiled the T cell repertoires of 500 to 800 subjects by immunosequencing and related them to cytomegalovirus serostatus. A separate validation cohort of 100 to 150 different subjects was used in addition to the approximately 610-subject first cohort. High-throughput TCR immunosequencing, statistical association of individual TCRs with disease status, and machine learning were combined to predict cytomegalovirus infection status. In a later analysis, previously published TCR beta repertoires from 600 to 850 donors were re-analyzed and high-resolution HLA genotyping was added so that TCR occurrence patterns could be studied. In the later analysis, no new phenotypic data were used to find candidate immune exposures; instead, reliance was placed on TCR beta sequences and their occurrence across donors. An earlier analysis of 587 of the donors applied high-throughput TCR beta sequencing to assess whether each TCR beta V gene segment acted as functional or pseudogenic. Alongside the repertoire data, information on donor age, sex, ethnicity and CMV serostatus was compiled. Genome-wide SNP genotypes for about 65% of the roughly 670 donors were used in a later genetic analysis, which treated that subset as a discovery cohort. All discovery cohort repertoires had been generated on a single sequencing platform. Both class I and class II loci were covered by HLA typing, at four-digit resolution. The number of donors typed differed by locus, with 629-630 for A, B, C, DRB1 and DQB1, around 560 for DQA1, 606 for DPA1, and 400 to 490 for DPB1. Roughly 5 DR-DQ haplotypes were handled as single units for association and clustering, since linkage in the cohort was strong. On average, about 200,000 unique TCR beta nucleotide sequences were sequenced per donor among 300 to 500 genotyped donors of the cohort, with roughly 19% of those sequences being non-productive. Study-wide conclusions, independent of this receptor: Immune exposure information for the cohort was limited to CMV serostatus. Because HLA typing was missing for some donors at each locus, association tests included only the typed subset. An association between a missense DCLRE1C variant and V-gene and J-gene trimming of TCR beta chains was found in a later genetic analysis and replicated in an independent cohort. Linkage disequilibrium might explain the correlated functional status among segregating V segments, but an unknown experimental factor could not be excluded. In a later analysis, several top co-occurrence clusters were reported to appear linked to parvovirus B19, influenza, CMV and Epstein-Barr virus. The sequencing pipeline was judged likely to have produced a cluster of highly shared sequence variants as a technical artifact. Roughly uniform sequencing depth across donors was assumed in presence/absence analyses, although this assumption may not hold. In an earlier analysis of around 500 of the donors, most TCR beta V segments appeared in productive rearrangements about 87% or about 30% of the time, broadly matching IMGT annotations. It was suggested by the authors that the approach could potentially be generalized to other disease states and immunological phenotypes. A later analysis associated around 16,000 TCR beta sequences with specific HLA alleles at a false discovery rate of 0.05. The study gave a list of about 150 TCR beta chains associated with cytomegalovirus. In a later analysis, the rate of TCR association differed among HLA loci, with DRB1 alleles having the most associated TCRs and HLA-C alleles having the fewest. A further reported finding was that TCR beta sequences accurately predicted the HLA-A and HLA-B alleles for most subjects in the first cohort. Most TCR sequences were seen in very few donors, while some public TCRs were found in many individuals. Assigning TCR associations to individual alleles was difficult when HLA alleles, especially DR and DQ, strongly co-occurred. Most CMV-associated TCR beta chains appeared to be HLA-restricted in a later analysis, and the HLA associations seemed to be driven largely by CMV exposure. This cohort had only TCR beta chains sequenced, and the lack of alpha or paired-chain data limited which features could be detected. The 87-base-pair reads could not distinguish some IMGT-functional V segments, including TRBV6-2 and TRBV6-3, so those segments were excluded. A few of the identified cytomegalovirus-associated TCR beta chains were confirmed in vitro to be specific for cytomegalovirus antigens. Around 16 rarely observed V segments, including chromosome 9 orphons, were excluded from the earlier analysis of about 500 of the donors because counts were too low. A later analysis found that HLA-associated TCR beta chains were more clonally expanded and had lower generation probabilities than equally common non-associated chains. Cytomegalovirus status was reported to be diagnosed by the classifier with high specificity and sensitivity in both the original and validation cohorts. A later genetic analysis reported fewer N-insertions in productive TCRs among donors in an Asian-associated ancestry cluster than the roughly 700-donor mean.

On this clone: Its antigen remains unidentified. It has no much larger one-base neighbor in the sample; base qualities were not kept.

V drops 2 bases and J drops 6 bases, leaving 7 bases in between. Reading from cysteine to phenylalanine, the CDR3 counts 12 amino acids. Left in the record is the CDR3 DNA by itself, 36 bases read in frame from the first base. The germline V gene yields SGHDN for CDR1 and FVKESK for CDR2. The cohort consisted of 650 to 850 healthy bone marrow donors. At the time of sampling, every cohort member was nominally healthy, though immune exposures that went unrecorded were likely present. The donor was CMV seronegative and belonged to the group of 350 to 400 seronegative cohort members. A peripheral blood sample was collected from each donor, and TCR beta sequencing was performed on peripheral blood mononuclear cells. The Qiagen DNeasy Blood Extraction Kit was used to extract genomic DNA from the blood cell samples. To prepare the library, the immunoSEQ multiplex PCR assay was applied. A mixture of 60 forward primers for TCR Vbeta segments and 13 reverse primers for TCR Jbeta segments was used in the multiplex PCR. Amplification of the CDR3 region of rearranged TCR beta genes was performed with a multiplex PCR assay on genomic DNA. On the Illumina HiSeq System, the amplified TCR beta libraries were sequenced as 87-base-pair reads. The original pipeline was this. A later analysis tallied tens of millions of unique TCR beta chains across the 700 or so repertoires, and around 12 million of those chains were shared by two or more donors. Raw reads were error-corrected and collapsed into unique sequences by a nearest-neighbor algorithm in which closely related sequences were merged to remove PCR and sequencing errors. Alignment of CDR3 sequences to IMGT reference sequences was used to assign V, D and J gene segments. Each retained sequence needed at least a six-nucleotide match to both a V gene segment and a J gene segment. A rearrangement counted as productive if the CDR3 had no stop codons and remained in frame with V and J, and every other rearrangement counted as non-productive. CDR3 was defined by IMGT convention, running from the second conserved V-encoded cysteine to the conserved J-encoded phenylalanine. The earlier analysis of about 500 of the donors excluded sequences that lacked an unambiguous match to a single V gene segment. An earlier analysis of about 590 of the donors classified V segments as functional when productive rearrangements were above 56.7% and as segregating when the standard deviation between donors was above 5%. A statistical classification framework was built for diagnosing cytomegalovirus status from the catalog of TCR beta chain sequences. V and J gene assignment, in a later analysis, came from comparing TCR nucleotide sequences with IMGT/GENE-DB human TR gene sequences. In a later analysis, CDR3 sequences and most-parsimonious VDJ recombination scenarios were assigned using the TCRdist pipeline. In a later analysis, each TCR beta chain was defined by its CDR3 amino acid sequence together with its V-gene family, and reads without a unique V-gene family were excluded. In a later analysis, around 650 highly shared, low-generation-probability nucleotide sequences were removed to address suspected cross-contamination and a sequencing artifact. In a later analysis, a clonal expansion index was calculated for each public chain from normalized within-repertoire ranks of inferred template counts. A later analysis computed generation probabilities with a VDJ recombination model fitted to out-of-frame rearrangements, and checked the results against IGoR. In a later analysis, TCR-TCR, TCR-HLA and TCR-CMV co-occurrence was scored with hypergeometric tests, and a repertoire-size bias correction was applied to TCR pairs. A later analysis estimated false discovery rates by permuting HLA or CMV assignments 20 times. In a later analysis, co-occurring TCRs were grouped with DBSCAN, and TCRdist sequence similarity was added when clustering was performed within HLA-allele-positive subsets. Repertoires with fewer than 30,000 or more than 120,000 public chains, plus five repertoires with anomalous nucleotide sharing, were excluded from co-occurrence clustering. What TCRdb holds here is the immuneACCESS table cut down to in-frame rearrangements. Part of the clones is not present; checked against another copy, under half of the missing clones reflect an unresolved V gene, and the others are unexplained. V and J calls and clone size come straight from that table; D and trimming were deduced from the DNA. The sample profile shows fewer than 250,000 clones; 79% of them were found once. Together, the top ten hold roughly 1.5% of the sample.

This clonotype was obtained from a woman aged 18-29 years in good health and CMV-seronegative. Sequenced: PBMCs. The V gene is TRBV14 and the J gene is TRBJ1-1; the D gene identity is not certain. The DNA sequence is TGTGCCAGCAGCCAACTCTCAGCTGAAGCTTTCTTT. This codes for CASSQLSAEAFF. Extended through the reference TRBV14 and TRBJ1-1 proteins, this CDR3 yields the full variable domain: EAGVTQFPSHSVIEKGQTVTLRCDPISGHDNLYWYRRVMGKEIKFLLHFVKESKQDESGMPNNRFLAERTGGTYSTLKVQPAELEDSGVYFCASSQLSAEAFFGQGTRLTVV.